This T cell receptor beta chain was identified in a study of control samples from healthy donors and cancer patients. The method was immunoSEQ multiplex PCR; TCRdb's version includes in-frame clones alone and lacks a portion of them. The data hold around 59,000 clones, with more than 90% observed a single time. The TCR originated in a man in his forties or fifties with colorectal cancer. Material: PBMCs.

CDR3 sequence reads: CASSRTSLANTGELFF. CDR3 nucleotides: TGTGCCAGTAGTAGGACAAGCCTTGCGAACACCGGGGAGCTGTTTTTT. The J gene is TRBJ2-2, the V gene TRBV19; D perhaps matches TRBD1 (5 bases). The CDR3 covers 16 residues. Per germline, CDR1 LNHDA and CDR2 SQIVND (reference sequence). The germline V and J ends were trimmed by 4 bases and 0 bases, with 12 bases remaining between them. Looking up the rest from reference TRBV19 and TRBJ2-2 gives the full variable domain: DGGITQSPKYLFRKEGQNVTLSCEQNLNHDAMYWYRQDPGQGLRLIYYSQIVNDFQKGDIAEGYSVSREKKESFPLTVTSAQKNPTAFYLCASSRTSLANTGELFFGEGSRLTVL.